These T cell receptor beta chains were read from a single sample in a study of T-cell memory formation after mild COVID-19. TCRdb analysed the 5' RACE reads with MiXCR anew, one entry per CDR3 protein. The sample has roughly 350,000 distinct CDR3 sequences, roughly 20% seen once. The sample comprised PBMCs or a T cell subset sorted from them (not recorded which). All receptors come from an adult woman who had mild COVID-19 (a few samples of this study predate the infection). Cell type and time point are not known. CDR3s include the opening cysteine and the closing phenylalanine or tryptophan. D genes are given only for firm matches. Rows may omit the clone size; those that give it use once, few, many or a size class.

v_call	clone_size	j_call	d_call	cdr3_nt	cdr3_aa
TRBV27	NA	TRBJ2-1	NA	TGTGCCAGCACTCCCTCCCCCCGGTATGAGCAGTTCTTC	CASTPSPRYEQFF
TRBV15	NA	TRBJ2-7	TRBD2	TGTGCCACCAGCACGGACTATAGCGGGAAAGTTGACGAGCAGTACTTC	CATSTDYSGKVDEQYF
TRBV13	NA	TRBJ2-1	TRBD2	TGTGCCAGCAGCGCCAGCGGGAGGAGCTCCTACAATGAGCAGTTCTTC	CASSASGRSSYNEQFF
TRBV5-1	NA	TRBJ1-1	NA	TGCGCCAGCAGCTTGGATGGTTCACGGGGGACTGAAGCTTTCTTT	CASSLDGSRGTEAFF
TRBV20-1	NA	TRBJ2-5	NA	TGCAGTGCTTATAAGGGAATTCAAGAGACCCAGTACTTC	CSAYKGIQETQYF
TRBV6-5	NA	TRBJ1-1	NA	TGTGCCAGCAGTTACTCAGGCGGACACACTGAAGCTTTCTTT	CASSYSGGHTEAFF
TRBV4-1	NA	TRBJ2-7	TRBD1	TGCGCCAGCAGCCCAGGGGAGGGACAGGGCCGTAACGAGCAGTACTTC	CASSPGEGQGRNEQYF
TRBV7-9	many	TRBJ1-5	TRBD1	TGTGCCAGCAGCTTAGGACAGGGGAGGAATCAGCCCCAGCATTTT	CASSLGQGRNQPQHF
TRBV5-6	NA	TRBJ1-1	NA	TGTTCCAGCAGCAATGGACTAAAAGCTTTCTTT	CSSSNGLKAFF
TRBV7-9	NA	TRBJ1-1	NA	TGTGCCAGAAGCTTTCCGGTTAGCACTGAAGCTTTCTTT	CARSFPVSTEAFF
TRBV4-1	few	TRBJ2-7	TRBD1	TGCGCCAGCAGCCTGGGACAGGATATTGTTTACGAGCAGTACTTC	CASSLGQDIVYEQYF
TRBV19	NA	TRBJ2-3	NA	TGTGCCAGTAGTATAGGACAGACCCACAGTAGCACAGATACGCAGTATTTT	CASSIGQTHSSTDTQYF
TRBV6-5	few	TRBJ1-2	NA	TGTGCCAGCAGTCGCGGGCCGTATGGCTACACCTTC	CASSRGPYGYTF
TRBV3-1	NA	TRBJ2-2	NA	TGTGCCAGCAGCCAAGATTTGGGGGGGCTCCTCACCGGGGAGCTGTTTTTT	CASSQDLGGLLTGELFF
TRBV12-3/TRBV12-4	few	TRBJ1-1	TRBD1	TGTGCCAGCAGTCTCGCGGCTTACGTGGTTCGGACAGGAAAAGCTTTCTTT	CASSLAAYVVRTGKAFF
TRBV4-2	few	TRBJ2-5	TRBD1	TGTGCCAGCAGCCCCGGTGCCCCGGGACAGGGGGCATCTTTTGTAGAGACCCAGTACTTC	CASSPGAPGQGASFVETQYF
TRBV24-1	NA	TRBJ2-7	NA	TGTGCCACCAGTGATTGGGAGCGGACCGTGGGGGAGCAGTACTTC	CATSDWERTVGEQYF
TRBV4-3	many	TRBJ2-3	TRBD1	TGCGCCAGCAGCCTCGCCGGGACAGGGGTCACAGATACGCAGTATTTT	CASSLAGTGVTDTQYF
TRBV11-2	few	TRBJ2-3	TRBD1	TGTGCCAGCAGCCGCCGGGACAGGGGGGGACACACAGATACGCAGTATTTT	CASSRRDRGGHTDTQYF
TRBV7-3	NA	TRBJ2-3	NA	TGTGCCAGCAGCCCAGGCAATGGGCGGGGAGATACGCAGTATTTT	CASSPGNGRGDTQYF
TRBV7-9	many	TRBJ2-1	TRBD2	TGTGCCAGCAGCCTAGCGGGGAGGGCCTACAATGAGCAGTTCTTC	CASSLAGRAYNEQFF
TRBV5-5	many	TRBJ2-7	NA	TGTGCCAGCAGCTCAGTGGACAGCCGTGCGTACGAGCAGTACTTC	CASSSVDSRAYEQYF
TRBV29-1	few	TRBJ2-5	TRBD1	TGCAGCGTCAGGGACAGCCAAGAGACCCAGTACTTC	CSVRDSQETQYF
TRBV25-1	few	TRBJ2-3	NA	TGTGCCAGCTTGCAGGGATCTACGCAGTATTTT	CASLQGSTQYF
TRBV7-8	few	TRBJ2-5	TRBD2	TGTGCCAGCAGCTCCCGGACTAGCGGGAGGATGACCCAGTACTTC	CASSSRTSGRMTQYF
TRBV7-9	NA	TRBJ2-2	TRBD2	TGTGCCAGCAGCTCCGGACTAGCGGGGGGAACCGGGGAGCTGTTTTTT	CASSSGLAGGTGELFF
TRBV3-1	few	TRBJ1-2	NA	TGTGCCAGCAGCCAAACCAGGATCCTTGGTGGCTACACCTTC	CASSQTRILGGYTF
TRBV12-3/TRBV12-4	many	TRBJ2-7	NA	TGTGCCAGCAGCTATAATCTAGGCGAGCAGTACTTC	CASSYNLGEQYF
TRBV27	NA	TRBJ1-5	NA	TGTGCCAGCAGTTTCATATTTTCTGGCAATCAGCCCCAGCATTTT	CASSFIFSGNQPQHF
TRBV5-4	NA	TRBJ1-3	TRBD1	TGTGCCAGCAGCCAAGGGACAGGGCCTATCTCTGGAAACACCATATATTTT	CASSQGTGPISGNTIYF
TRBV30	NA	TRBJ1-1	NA	TGTGCCTGGAGTGTACCCCGGGGGGGGAACACTGAAGCTTTCTTT	CAWSVPRGGNTEAFF
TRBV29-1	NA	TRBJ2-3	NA	TGCAGCGTTGAAGTGTTGTCAGGTCAGACAGATACGCAGTATTTT	CSVEVLSGQTDTQYF
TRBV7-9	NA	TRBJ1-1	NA	TGTGCCAGCAGCTTAGAGTCGTATACTGAAGCTTTCTTT	CASSLESYTEAFF
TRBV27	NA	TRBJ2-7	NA	TGTGCCAGCGGACAGACAGGGAGGAGGTACGAGCAGTACTTC	CASGQTGRRYEQYF
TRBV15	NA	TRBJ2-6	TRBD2	TGTGCCACCAGCAGAGGTACTAGCGTTCTACACGTATCTGGGGCCAACGTCCTGACTTTC	CATSRGTSVLHVSGANVLTF
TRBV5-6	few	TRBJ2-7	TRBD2	TGTGCCAGCAGCCGGGGGGACGCTCCTATTTTTGTGCAGTACTTC	CASSRGDAPIFVQYF
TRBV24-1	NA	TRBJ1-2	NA	TGTGCCACCAGTGACCCTGAAGGGAAGGGCACCTATGGCTACACCTTC	CATSDPEGKGTYGYTF
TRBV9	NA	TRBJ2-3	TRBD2	TGTGCCAGCAGCGGGACTAGTTTTATGCGAGATACGCAGTATTTT	CASSGTSFMRDTQYF